This record concerns one TCR beta chain sequence. Its target is unknown. Germline V gives CDR1 MNHNY, CDR2 SVGAGI (reference sequence). The CDR3 sequence is 13 residues long. This PCR relied on a set of 60 Vbeta primers and 13 Jbeta primers. The repertoire was sequenced with immunoSEQ multiplex PCR; TCRdb's copy has only in-frame clones and lacks some. The table records roughly 190,000 clones, about 13% of them present only once. The entry originates in a study of cytomegalovirus exposure and HLA in healthy donors. Study findings and constraints: The authors later found TCR association rates varying by HLA locus, with DRB1 most and HLA-C fewest. Productive status was seen about 87% or about 30% of the time for most TCR beta V segments in an earlier analysis. One variant, a missense change in DCLRE1C, was linked in a later analysis to TCR beta V- and J-gene trimming.

This clonotype was sampled from a man in his forties or fifties in good health and CMV-seropositive. Material for sequencing was PBMCs. The rearrangement links TRBV6-6 to TRBJ2-5, with TRBD1 as a possible D gene (6 bases). Gene TRBJ2-7 matches the end of the DNA better, so the J call may be wrong. CDR3 nucleotides: TGTGCCAGCAGTTTACAGGGTTCCTACGAGCAGTACTTC. It is translated as CASSLQGSYEQYF.